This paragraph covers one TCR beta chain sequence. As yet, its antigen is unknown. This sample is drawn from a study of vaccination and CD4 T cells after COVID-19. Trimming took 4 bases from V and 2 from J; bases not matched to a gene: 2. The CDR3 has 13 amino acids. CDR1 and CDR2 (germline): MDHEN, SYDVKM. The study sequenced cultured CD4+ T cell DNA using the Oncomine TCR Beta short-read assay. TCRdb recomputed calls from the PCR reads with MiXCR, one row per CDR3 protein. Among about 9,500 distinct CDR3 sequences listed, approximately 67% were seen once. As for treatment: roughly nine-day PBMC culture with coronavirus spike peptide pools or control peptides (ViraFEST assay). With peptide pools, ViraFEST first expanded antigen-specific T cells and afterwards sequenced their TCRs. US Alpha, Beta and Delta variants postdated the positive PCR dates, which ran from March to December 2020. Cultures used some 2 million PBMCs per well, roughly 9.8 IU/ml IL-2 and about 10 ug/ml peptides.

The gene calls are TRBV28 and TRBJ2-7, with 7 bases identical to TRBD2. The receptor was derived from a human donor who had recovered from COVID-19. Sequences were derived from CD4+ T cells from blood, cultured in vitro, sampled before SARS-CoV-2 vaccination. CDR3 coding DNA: TGTGCCAGCAGTTCCGGGACTACCTACGAGCAGTACTTC. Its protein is CASSSGTTYEQYF.